The entry below describes one T cell receptor beta chain. This sample is part of a study of blood T cell repertoires in COVID-19. Researchers sorted participants into cohorts using their self-reported clinical history. Recovery among Cohort 3 donors was established by two negative PCRs, clearance, or symptom resolution. CDR1 SGHAT and CDR2 FQNNGV come from the germline V gene. This CDR3 contains 18 residues. V shed 5 bases and J 0 bases; nucleotides not matched to a gene: 11. The assay was immunoSEQ multiplex PCR, and TCRdb's table has in-frame clones only and misses some. The sample holds around 400,000 clones, over 85% seen once.

The sample comprised PBMCs or T cells enriched from blood (not recorded which). The sequence came from a woman aged 25-40 years who had recovered from COVID-19. The genes are TRBV11-2 and TRBJ1-2; 11 bases match TRBD1. CDR3 DNA: TGTGCCAGCAGCCTGGACAGGGGGCGTTTCCGGGCTAACTATGGCTACACCTTC. Protein sequence: CASSLDRGRFRANYGYTF.